This passage covers 15 T cell receptor beta chains from one sample sequenced in a study of CD8 T cells in Susac syndrome. RNA in amounts of about 0.5 to 1 ug was reverse transcribed with random hexamers. MiXCR, run by TCRdb on the immunoSEQ multiplex PCR reads, gives a single entry per CDR3 protein. The sample holds some 160,000 distinct CDR3 sequences; approximately 94% are singletons and the top ten take 0.1% to 0.12%. Source material: CD4+ T cells from PBMCs. The receptor set was obtained from a human donor with Susac syndrome.

The chain is built from TRBV6-2 or TRBV6-3 and TRBJ2-1; TRBD2 aligns across 7 bases. V dropped 2 bases and J dropped 2; count of bases not matched to a gene: 0. There are 14 residues in the CDR3. Germline V gene data show CDR1 as MNHEY and CDR2 as SVGEGT. The CDR3 nucleotides are TGTGCCAGCAGTTACGGGACTACCTACAATGAGCAGTTCTTC. Encoded protein: CASSYGTTYNEQFF.

This chain connects TRBV13 to TRBJ1-6; the D gene is possibly TRBD1 (5 bases). Trimming removed 6 bases from V and 7 bases from J, with 13 bases in between. Germline loops: CDR1 PRHDT, CDR2 FYEKMQ (reference sequence). The CDR3 loop spans 14 amino acids. CDR3 DNA sequence: TGTGCCAGCAGTCCGGGACGGACGAATTCACCCCTCCACTTT. Translated, it gives CASSPGRTNSPLHF.

The chain is built from TRBV19 and TRBJ1-1, with D possibly being TRBD1 (6 bases). V was clipped by 7 bases and J by 1 base, with 16 bases between them. Germline assignment: CDR1 LNHDA and CDR2 SQIVND (reference sequence). The CDR3 totals 15 residues. The CDR3 DNA sequence: TGTGCCAGTAAGGAGGACAGTAGGTCGAACACTGAAGCTTTCTTT. It codes for CASKEDSRSNTEAFF.

In its sample, this clonotype was seen once. The chain combines TRBV19 with TRBJ2-3; D possibly corresponds to TRBD2 (5 bases). Trimming shortened V by 4 bases and J by 2 bases, and 7 bases separated the two germline ends. The germline gives CDR1 LNHDA, CDR2 SQIVND (reference sequence). This CDR3 contains 13 residues. The chain's CDR3 is CASSTDFTDTQYF. CDR3 DNA sequence: TGTGCCAGTAGTACGGACTTCACAGATACGCAGTATTTT.

The gene calls are TRBV20-1 and TRBJ2-1; 9 nucleotides agree with TRBD2. V lost 0 bases and J lost 9; bases outside the gene matches: 9. The CDR3 extends over 15 amino acids. Germline V gene data show CDR1 as DFQATT and CDR2 as SNEGSKA (reference sequence). CDR3 residues: CSARDVRGGASEQFF. The DNA of the CDR3 is TGCAGTGCTAGAGATGTCCGCGGGGGGGCCTCTGAGCAGTTCTTC.

The rearrangement uses TRBV3-1 and TRBJ1-5; D uncertain. Germline assignment: CDR1 LGHDT and CDR2 YNNKEL (reference sequence). Deletions cut 2 bases from V and 0 bases from J, with 8 bases between. CDR3 length equals 15 residues. Written as DNA, the CDR3 is TGTGCCAGCAGCCAAAGCTCGGCTAGCAATCAGCCCCAGCATTTT. It specifies CASSQSSASNQPQHF.

This clonotype was found a few times. The V gene is TRBV9, the J gene TRBJ2-3, with D uncertain. The germline V gene has CDR1 SGDLS and CDR2 YYNGEE. The CDR3 loop spans 12 amino acids. Trimming left V 5 bases short and J 5 bases short, with 9 bases between. CDR3 loop: CASSLLGDTQYF. The CDR3 DNA reads as TGTGCCAGCAGTCTGCTAGGAGATACGCAGTATTTT. Based on the CDR3 plus reference TRBV9 and TRBJ2-3, the full variable domain is DSGVTQTPKHLITATGQRVTLRCSPRSGDLSVYWYQQSLDQGLQFLIQYYNGEERAKGNILERFSAQQFPDLHSELNLSSLELGDSALYFCASSLLGDTQYFGPGTRLTVL.

The chain has TRBV20-1 and TRBJ1-2; the match to TRBD1 covers 9 bases. Losses at the gene ends were 1 base for V and 8 bases for J; bases not matched to a gene: 11. The CDR3 extends over 15 amino acids. Germline V CDR1 and CDR2: DFQATT, SNEGSKA (reference sequence). CDR3 sequence (DNA): TGCAGTGCTAGAGTCCCCTCAACAGGGGGCAAAGGCTACACCTTC. Translating gives CSARVPSTGGKGYTF.

The chain is built from TRBV25-1 and TRBJ2-7, with 11 bases aligning to TRBD1. CDR1 is MGHDK, CDR2 SYGVNS, per germline. Losses at the gene ends were 4 bases for V and 8 bases for J; bases not matched to a gene: 10. The CDR3 consists of 15 residues. CDR3 amino acids: CASSGTGQGEVKQYF. CDR3 in DNA: TGTGCCAGCAGTGGGACGGGACAGGGGGAGGTCAAGCAGTACTTC.

V and J are TRBV7-3 and TRBJ2-5; no firm D call. The CDR3 runs to 11 residues. Germline V CDR1 and CDR2: SGHTA, FQGTGA. V dropped 6 bases and J dropped 5 bases, with 7 bases sitting between them. CDR3 nucleotide sequence: TGTGCCAGCAGTGAACCGGAGACCCAGTACTTC. Translating gives CASSEPETQYF. Using reference TRBV7-3 and TRBJ2-5 for the parts outside the CDR3, the full variable domain is GAGVSQTPSNKVTEKGKYVELRCDPISGHTALYWYRQSLGQGPEFLIYFQGTGAADDSGLPNDRFFAVRPEGSVSTLKIQRTERGDSAVYLCASSEPETQYFGPGTRLLVL.

V is TRBV4-2 and J is TRBJ2-1; 8 positions agree with TRBD2. CDR3 length: 16 amino acids. V lost 1 base, J lost 2 bases, and 4 bases stayed unmatched. CDR1 and CDR2 from the germline V gene are LGHNA and YNFKEQ. The DNA of the CDR3 is TGTGCCAGCAGCCAAGGTACGCGGGGGGCCTACAATGAGCAGTTCTTC. This encodes CASSQGTRGAYNEQFF.

The chain couples TRBV7-2 to TRBJ2-1, with 8 bases identical to TRBD2. J was trimmed by 6 bases and V by 5 bases; bases with no gene match: 12. Germline V gene lookup returns CDR1 SGHTA and CDR2 FQGNSA. The CDR3 covers 16 residues. The CDR3 protein is CASSPARLAGGNEQFF. The DNA for the CDR3 is TGTGCCAGCAGCCCAGCGCGGCTAGCGGGTGGCAATGAGCAGTTCTTC.

J is TRBJ2-5 and V is TRBV6-2 or TRBV6-3; the D gene is possibly TRBD2 (7 bases). CDR3 length: 14 amino acids. The germline gives CDR1 MNHEY, CDR2 SVGEGT. V was trimmed by 8 bases and J by 2 bases, leaving 15 bases between them. The CDR3 spells CASQRGGGQETQYF. The CDR3, as DNA: TGTGCCAGCCAGCGAGGGGGAGGGCAAGAGACCCAGTACTTC.

The chain carries TRBV14 and TRBJ1-5; D remains ambiguous. CDR3 length: 16 amino acids. V lost 6 bases, J lost 1 base, and 16 bases lay in between. CDR1 is SGHDN, CDR2 FVKESK, per germline. The CDR3 reads CASSQLGQSSNQPQHF. The CDR3, as DNA: TGTGCCAGCAGTCAACTAGGGCAGTCGAGCAATCAGCCCCAGCATTTT.

The sample holds one count of this clonotype. The chain carries TRBV20-1 and TRBJ2-6; weak D call: TRBD1 (5 bases). V gave up 5 bases and J gave up 2 bases, with 13 bases separating them. Germline-derived CDR1 and CDR2 are DFQATT and SNEGSKA (reference sequence). The CDR3 is made up of 15 amino acids. The CDR3 coding sequence is TGCAGTGCTTATTTCGACAGCGCTGGGGCCAACGTCCTGACTTTC. Its protein is CSAYFDSAGANVLTF.